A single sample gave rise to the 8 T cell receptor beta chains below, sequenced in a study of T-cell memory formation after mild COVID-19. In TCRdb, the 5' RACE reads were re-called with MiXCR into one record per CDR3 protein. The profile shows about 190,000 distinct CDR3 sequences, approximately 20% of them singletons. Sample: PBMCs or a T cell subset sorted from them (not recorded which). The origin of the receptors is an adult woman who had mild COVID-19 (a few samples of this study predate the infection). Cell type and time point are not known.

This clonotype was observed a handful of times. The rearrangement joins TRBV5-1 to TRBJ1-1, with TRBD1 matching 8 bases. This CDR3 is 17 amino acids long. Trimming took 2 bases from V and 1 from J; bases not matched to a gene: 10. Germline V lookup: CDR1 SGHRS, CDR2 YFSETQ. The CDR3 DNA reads TGCGCCAGCAGCTTCATTCAGGGGGCCATGCGGAACACTGAAGCTTTCTTT. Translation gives CASSFIQGAMRNTEAFF.

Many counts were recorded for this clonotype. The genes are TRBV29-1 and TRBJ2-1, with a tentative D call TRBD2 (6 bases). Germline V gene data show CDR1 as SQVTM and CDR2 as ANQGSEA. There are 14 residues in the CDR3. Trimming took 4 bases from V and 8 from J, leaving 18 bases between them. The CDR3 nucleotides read TGCAGCGTTGCTTTTCACGGGAGTAAACATGAGCAGTTCTTC. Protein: CSVAFHGSKHEQFF.

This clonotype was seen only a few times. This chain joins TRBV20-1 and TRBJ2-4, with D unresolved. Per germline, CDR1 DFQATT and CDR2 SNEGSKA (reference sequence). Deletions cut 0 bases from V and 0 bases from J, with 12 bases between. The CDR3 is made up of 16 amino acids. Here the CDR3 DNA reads TGCAGTGCTAGAGAGTGGGAAACCATAGCCAAAAACATTCAGTACTTC. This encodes CSAREWETIAKNIQYF.

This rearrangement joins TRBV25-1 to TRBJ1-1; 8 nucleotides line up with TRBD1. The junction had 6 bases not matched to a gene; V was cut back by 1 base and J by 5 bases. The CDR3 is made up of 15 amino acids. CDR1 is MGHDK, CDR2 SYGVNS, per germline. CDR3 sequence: CASSELQGAKTEAFF. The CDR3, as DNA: TGTGCCAGCAGTGAATTGCAGGGGGCGAAGACTGAAGCTTTCTTT.

The CDR3 sequence: CSVLRLGRDSNQPQHF. Written as DNA, the CDR3 is TGCAGTGTCCTGCGCCTTGGTCGGGACAGCAATCAGCCCCAGCATTTT. The chain recombines TRBV20-1 with TRBJ1-5, with D tentatively TRBD1 (5 bases). V was cut by 7 bases and J by 1 base, with 20 bases left in between. CDR3 length equals 16 residues. CDR1 is DFQATT, CDR2 SNEGSKA, per germline (reference sequence).

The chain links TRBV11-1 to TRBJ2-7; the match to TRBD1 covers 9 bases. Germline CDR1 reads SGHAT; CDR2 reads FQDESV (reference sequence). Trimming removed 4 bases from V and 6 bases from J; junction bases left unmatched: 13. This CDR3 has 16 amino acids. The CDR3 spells CASSSSGTGRGGEQYF. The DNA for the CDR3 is TGTGCCAGCAGCTCTTCCGGGACAGGGAGAGGTGGCGAGCAGTACTTC.

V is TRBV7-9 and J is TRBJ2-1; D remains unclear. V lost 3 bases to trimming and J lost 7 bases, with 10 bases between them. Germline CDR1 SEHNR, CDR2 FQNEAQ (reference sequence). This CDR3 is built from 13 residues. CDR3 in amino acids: CASSLFNLNEQFF. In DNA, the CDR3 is TGTGCCAGCAGCTTGTTCAACCTTAATGAGCAGTTCTTC.

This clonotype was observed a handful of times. CDR3 residues: CASSRDREEETQYF. The CDR3 region has the DNA TGTGCCAGCAGTCGAGACAGGGAGGAAGAGACCCAGTACTTC. The genes are TRBV12-3 or TRBV12-4 and TRBJ2-5; possibly TRBD1 for D (7 bases). The CDR3 length is 14 residues. Trimming stripped 5 bases from V and 3 bases from J, with 13 bases between.